Below are 9 T cell receptor beta chains sequenced from a single sample in a study of control samples from healthy donors and cancer patients. Using immunoSEQ multiplex PCR, the repertoire was profiled, and TCRdb retains in-frame clones only, with some absent. In the table there are 15,000 or so clones, around 92% of which are singletons. Sequencing used PBMCs. The origin of the receptors is a man older than 75 with lung cancer.

V gene TRBV5-1 combines with J gene TRBJ2-3, with TRBD1 matching 8 bases. This CDR3 spans 16 amino acids. CDR1 and CDR2 from the germline V gene are SGHRS and YFSETQ. With 5 bases clipped from V and 4 bases from J, the junction kept 12 bases outside the gene matches. This CDR3 is CASSLSGQGLSDTQYF. The CDR3 nucleotides read TGCGCCAGCAGTCTTTCCGGACAGGGTTTATCAGATACGCAGTATTTT.

The rearrangement links TRBV5-8 to TRBJ1-6; tentative D call: TRBD1 (5 bases). The CDR3 sequence is 16 residues long. V lost 3 bases and J lost 10, with 20 bases in between. Germline-derived CDR1 and CDR2 are SGHTS and YDEGEE. The CDR3 DNA is TGTGCCAGCAGCTCAAAGATTCAGGGCTACCCATCACCCCTCCACTTT. Its protein product is CASSSKIQGYPSPLHF.

J is TRBJ1-3 and V is TRBV18; TRBD1 matches at 8 bases. The CDR3 extends over 16 amino acids. Unmatched junction bases numbered 7, after V lost 6 bases and J lost 0 bases. The germline V gene encodes CDR1 KGHSH and CDR2 LQKENI. CDR3 DNA: TGTGCCAGCTCGCCCAGAACAGGGGGCTCTGGAAACACCATATATTTT. It specifies CASSPRTGGSGNTIYF.

This clone occurred once. This chain uses TRBV5-1 with TRBJ2-3; the match to TRBD2 covers 10 bases. Looked up from germline, CDR1 is SGHRS and CDR2 is YFSETQ. The CDR3 runs 16 residues. V was clipped by 4 bases and J by 4 bases; unmatched bases: 9. CDR3 amino acids: CASSLQASGGADTQYF. The CDR3 nucleotides are TGCGCCAGCAGCCTACAAGCTAGCGGGGGCGCAGATACGCAGTATTTT.

V gene TRBV7-2 combines with J gene TRBJ1-5; TRBD1 aligns across 8 bases. This CDR3 has 15 residues. Per the germline V gene, CDR1 is SGHTA and CDR2 is FQGNSA. J was trimmed by 2 bases and V by 2 bases; bases with no gene match: 2. The CDR3 DNA sequence: TGTGCCAGCAGCTTACTACAGGGGGGCAATCAGCCCCAGCATTTT. Amino acid sequence: CASSLLQGGNQPQHF.

This clone appeared a few times. The rearrangement uses TRBV7-3 and TRBJ1-1; the match to TRBD1 covers 9 bases. CDR3 length: 17 amino acids. The ends lost 2 bases at V and 2 bases at J; junction bases unmatched: 9. Germline-derived CDR1 and CDR2 are SGHTA and FQGTGA. DNA of the CDR3: TGTGCCAGCAGCTTAGGGGGGACAGGGCCGTTTAACACTGAAGCTTTCTTT. Its translation: CASSLGGTGPFNTEAFF.

The chain employs TRBV29-1 and TRBJ2-5; D gene unclear. Germline V gene sequence: CDR1 SQVTM, CDR2 ANQGSEA. The CDR3 has 13 residues. Trimming removed 4 bases from V and 2 bases from J, with 11 bases in between. The CDR3 loop reads CSVAHSLQETQYF. CDR3 DNA sequence: TGCAGCGTTGCTCACAGCCTTCAAGAGACCCAGTACTTC.

V and J are TRBV11-2 and TRBJ2-5; D possibly matches TRBD1 or TRBD2 (6 bases each). Germline V gives CDR1 SGHAT, CDR2 FQNNGV. V was trimmed by 5 bases and J by 1 base, leaving 17 bases between them. The CDR3 runs 16 residues. The CDR3 nucleotides are TGTGCCAGCAGCACCACCTGGGGGGCAGCCCAAGAGACCCAGTACTTC. It codes for CASSTTWGAAQETQYF.

The chain carries TRBV6-5 and TRBJ1-5; the D is unclear. Germline CDR1 MNHEY, CDR2 SVGAGI. V lost 9 bases and J lost 3, with 12 bases in between. The CDR3 is 13 residues long. The CDR3 is CASAGENNQPQHF. The CDR3 DNA is TGTGCCAGTGCGGGAGAGAACAATCAGCCCCAGCATTTT.